The clone carrying this TCR beta chain was seen a handful of times. Antigen specificity is unknown. The sample originates from a study of vaccination and CD4 T cells after COVID-19. Overall study: Stimuli were overlapping spike peptide pools of SARS-CoV-2 and three common cold coronaviruses (HCoV-NL63, HCoV-OC43, HCoV-229E).

Specified treatment: approximately nine-day PBMC culture with coronavirus spike peptide pools or control peptides (ViraFEST assay). The V and J ends lost 5 bases and 2 bases, in that order; junction bases with no gene match: 6. The CDR3 sequence is 15 residues long. Oncomine TCR Beta short-read sequencing was applied to DNA from cultured CD4+ T cells. One entry per CDR3 protein results from TCRdb running MiXCR on the PCR reads. The sample contains over 7,500 distinct CDR3 sequences, 58% of which appear only once. Sequencing input: CD4+ T cells from blood, cultured in vitro. J is TRBJ2-7 and V is TRBV12-3 or TRBV12-4; 10 bases are a match to TRBD1. This receptor was taken from a human donor who had recovered from COVID-19. The CDR3 DNA reads as TGTGCCAGCAGTAGACAGGGGGCTAATGCCTACGAGCAGTACTTC. Translating gives CASSRQGANAYEQYF.